This TCR beta chain was recorded in a study of blood T cell repertoires in COVID-19. Looking at the study overall: Sources were T cells, B-cell-depleted T cells, or PBMCs; the material itself was cDNA or gDNA.

Germline trimming cut 0 bases from V and 5 bases from J; bases unmatched to any gene: 4. Germline loops: CDR1 SGHTS, CDR2 YDEGEE. The CDR3 runs 17 residues. Authors' methods: Reference gene primer amplification yielded estimated nucleated cell counts. Measured with immunoSEQ multiplex PCR; TCRdb has only the in-frame clones, and not every one. The V and J calls and clone size come from that table; D and trimming were worked out from the DNA. The sample contains 85,000 or so clones, approximately 81% of which appear only once. The rearrangement links TRBV5-8 to TRBJ2-1; 14 positions match TRBD2. The origin of this receptor is an older man with acute or convalescent COVID-19. Sequencing was performed on peripheral blood. This chain's CDR3 is CASSLGRLAGGDNEQFF. The CDR3 DNA sequence: TGTGCCAGCAGCTTGGGCCGACTAGCGGGAGGGGACAATGAGCAGTTCTTC.